The source of this T cell receptor beta chain is a study of read filtering for tumor transcriptome and immune sequencing. For the study at large: Transcriptome libraries were built from DNase-treated RNA. Findings of the study overall: IR-seq captured clonotypes deeper and more reliably than RNA-seq. IR-seq and RNA-seq agreed better without single-read clonotypes.

This clonotype was recorded many times. The antigen remains unidentified. This CDR3 spans 14 amino acids. Germline values: CDR1 LNHDA, CDR2 SQIVND (reference sequence). Trimming cost V 5 bases and J 3 bases, with 14 bases left between them. This library used approximately 0.4 ug RNA and molecular barcoded adaptors spanning alpha/delta and beta/gamma chains. TCRdb processed the reads anew with MiXCR; each CDR3 protein has one entry. The data contain some 130,000 distinct CDR3 sequences, over 10% of them seen just once; the ten biggest clones take up 7% to 9%. The V call is TRBV19, the J call TRBJ2-7; TRBD2 might be the D (5 bases). The TCR was taken from a donor at least 40 years old with multiple myeloma. The sequencing input was a population of CD138-negative cells sorted from bone marrow. CDR3 DNA sequence: TGTGCCAGTAGTCTACATTCAGGAGGCTACGAGCAGTACTTC. Translating gives CASSLHSGGYEQYF.